The clone carrying this T cell receptor beta chain was recorded once. Its antigen is still unknown. The data belong to a study of radiation and T cells in renal cell carcinoma. General study findings and limits: Top tumor clonotypes rose in blood 2 weeks post-radiation, then contracted.

Sample time point: blood 4 weeks post-SBRT, at nephrectomy. As to treatment: 15 Gy SBRT to primary tumor, nephrectomy 4 weeks later. The patient's renal cell carcinoma had clear cell pathology. Trimming took off 2 bases at V and 3 bases at J, with 16 bases between the two ends. Germline V gene sequence: CDR1 MNHEY, CDR2 SVGAGI. CDR3 length: 16 amino acids. Sequencing was performed with immunoSEQ multiplex PCR; in TCRdb, only in-frame clones are kept and a portion is missing. The data hold fewer than 200,000 clones, with around 89% observed a single time. The sequence was collected from a woman between 50 and 59 years old with renal cell carcinoma. The chain has TRBV6-5 and TRBJ1-1; the D is unclear. The sequencing here drew on blood, taken from a patient whose treatment included radiotherapy and nephrectomy. The CDR3 region is CASSYGVGNQDTEAFF. As DNA, the CDR3 is TGTGCCAGCAGTTACGGGGTGGGCAATCAGGACACTGAAGCTTTCTTT.